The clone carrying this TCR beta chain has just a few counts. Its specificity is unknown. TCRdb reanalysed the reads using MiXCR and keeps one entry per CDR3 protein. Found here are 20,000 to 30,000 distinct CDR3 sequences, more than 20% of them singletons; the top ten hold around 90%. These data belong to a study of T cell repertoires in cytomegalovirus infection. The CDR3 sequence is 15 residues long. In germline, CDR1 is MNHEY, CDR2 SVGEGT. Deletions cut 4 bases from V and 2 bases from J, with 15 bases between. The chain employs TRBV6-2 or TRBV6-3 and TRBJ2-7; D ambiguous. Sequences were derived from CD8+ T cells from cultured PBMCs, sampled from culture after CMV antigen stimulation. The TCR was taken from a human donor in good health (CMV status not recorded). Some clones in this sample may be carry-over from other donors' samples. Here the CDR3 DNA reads TGTGCCAGCAGTTCGTTTTTGGGCAGCACCTACGAGCAGTACTTC. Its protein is CASSSFLGSTYEQYF.